This is a list of T cell receptor beta chains from one sample in a study of cytomegalovirus exposure and HLA in healthy donors. Method: immunoSEQ multiplex PCR; TCRdb's copy keeps in-frame clones and lacks some. Counted here are approximately 170,000 clones, around 65% occurring once; the ten biggest clones make up less than 3.5%. The sequencing sample was made of PBMCs. These receptor sequences come from a woman aged 40 to 50 in good health and CMV-seropositive. CDR3s include the opening cysteine and the closing phenylalanine or tryptophan. Fields, in order: J gene, CDR3 length, clone size, D gene, V gene, CDR3 DNA, CDR3 protein. D genes are given only for firm matches. Some rows have no size entry. The others give once, few or many, or a class for an expanded clone.

>TRBJ2-7|15|.|TRBD2|TRBV11-2
TGTGCCAGCAGCTTATTTGGTAGCGGGGTCTACGAGCAGTACTTC
CASSLFGSGVYEQYF
>TRBJ1-5|14|.|.|TRBV6-1
TGTGCCAGCAGTGGAGCTTATAGCAATCAGCCCCAGCATTTT
CASSGAYSNQPQHF
>TRBJ1-1|14|.|.|TRBV7-6
TGTGCCAGCAGCTTAGAGGAGAGGGCTACTGAAGCTTTCTTT
CASSLEERATEAFF
>TRBJ1-1|12|.|.|TRBV14
TGTGCCAGCAGCCTAATCCCCCCTGAAGCTTTCTTT
CASSLIPPEAFF
>TRBJ1-1|14|.|.|TRBV19
TGTGCCAGTAGTATAGACGGGGGAGACACTGAAGCTTTCTTT
CASSIDGGDTEAFF
>TRBJ1-2|14|.|.|TRBV6-5
TGTGCCAGCAGGCTCGGGGGGGCGTTGTATGGCTACACCTTC
CASRLGGALYGYTF
>TRBJ1-5|14|.|.|TRBV6-6
TGTGCCAGCGTCACAGGCTTGAGCAATCAGCCCCAGCATTTT
CASVTGLSNQPQHF
>TRBJ2-5|15|.|TRBD2|TRBV6-1
TGTGCCAGCAGTACGACTAGCGGGGTCCAAGAGACCCAGTACTTC
CASSTTSGVQETQYF
>TRBJ1-5|13|.|.|TRBV18
TGTGCCAGCTCACCGGGCAGGGATCAGCCCCAGCATTTT
CASSPGRDQPQHF
>TRBJ2-1|14|.|TRBD2|TRBV7-9
TGTGCCAGCAGCTCTAGCGGGGGGGCAGGGGAGCAGTTCTTC
CASSSSGGAGEQFF
>TRBJ1-1|13|.|TRBD1|TRBV6-1
TGTGCCAGCAATGACAGGGTCAACACTGAAGCTTTCTTT
CASNDRVNTEAFF
>TRBJ2-7|14|few|TRBD2|TRBV28
TGTGCCAGCAGTTTAAGCGGGAGGGCCTACGAGCAGTACTTC
CASSLSGRAYEQYF
>TRBJ1-5|12|.|.|TRBV28
TGTGCCAGCATCGGTAGCAATCAGCCCCAGCATTTT
CASIGSNQPQHF
>TRBJ2-3|17|.|TRBD2|TRBV7-2
TGTGCCAGCAGCTTAGATTGGACTAGCGGGAGGGGGGGTACGCAGTATTTT
CASSLDWTSGRGGTQYF
>TRBJ2-2|19|.|TRBD1|TRBV30
TGTGCCTGGAGCGGAGGGACAGGGGCGCTCCCGCTGAACACCGGGGAGCTGTTTTTT
CAWSGGTGALPLNTGELFF
>TRBJ2-1|18|few|TRBD1|TRBV7-6
TGTGCCAGCAGCTTAGCGCCCACTGGACAGGGGGCCTACAATGAGCAGTTCTTC
CASSLAPTGQGAYNEQFF
>TRBJ2-2|14|few|TRBD1|TRBV19
TGTGCCAGTAGGCAACAGGGGGCTGCCGGGGAGCTGTTTTTT
CASRQQGAAGELFF
>TRBJ2-3|15|.|.|TRBV15
TGTGCCACCAGCAGAGATGTGGGGGCGAGGGTTACGCAGTATTTT
CATSRDVGARVTQYF
>TRBJ2-7|13|few|.|TRBV4-1
TGCGCCAGCAGCCCCGGGACAAACTACGAGCAGTACTTC
CASSPGTNYEQYF
>TRBJ2-7|13|few|.|TRBV7-2
TGTGCCAGCAGCCCCATCCAGGGGCGCGAGCAGTACTTC
CASSPIQGREQYF
>TRBJ1-4|17|.|TRBD1|TRBV4-1
TGCGCCAGCAGCCAAGAGTGGACAGGATCAACTAATGAAAAACTGTTTTTT
CASSQEWTGSTNEKLFF
>TRBJ2-1|16|.|.|TRBV15
TGTGCCACCAGCAGAGATGGGGCACTAAGGTATGATGAGCAGTTCTTC
CATSRDGALRYDEQFF
>TRBJ2-2|13|.|.|TRBV18
TGTGCCAGCTCGCCGCAGGGTACCGGGGAGCTGTTTTTT
CASSPQGTGELFF
>TRBJ2-2|14|.|.|TRBV29-1
TGCAGCGTTGAAGATAGGACACTCACCGGGGAGCTGTTTTTT
CSVEDRTLTGELFF
>TRBJ2-7|15|.|TRBD2|TRBV7-9
TGTGCCAGCAGCCCCGGGGGGGGCCCTCCTAAAGAGCAGTACTTC
CASSPGGGPPKEQYF
>TRBJ2-3|14|.|TRBD1|TRBV28
TGTGCCAGCACCTCGGGGACAGGCACAGATACGCAGTATTTT
CASTSGTGTDTQYF
>TRBJ2-2|16|.|TRBD2|TRBV5-1
TGCGCCAGCAGCTTCGGGAGCGGGAGGTCCACCGGGGAGCTGTTTTTT
CASSFGSGRSTGELFF
>TRBJ1-6|14|.|TRBD1|TRBV5-1
TGCGCCAGCAGCTTCGGGACAGGGGACTCACCCCTCCACTTT
CASSFGTGDSPLHF
>TRBJ2-1|19|few|.|TRBV9
TGTGCCAGCAGCTCCCGAGGGGTCACTGCGGGATCGTTTGTGGATGAGCAGTTCTTC
CASSSRGVTAGSFVDEQFF
>TRBJ2-7|16|.|TRBD2|TRBV15
TGTGCCACCAGCAGAGAACGCGCTAGCGGGATGAACGAGCAGTACTTC
CATSRERASGMNEQYF
>TRBJ1-2|13|.|.|TRBV6-5
TGTGCCAGCACCTTTACACAGGAATTCGGCTACACCTTC
CASTFTQEFGYTF
>TRBJ2-3|13|.|.|TRBV5-6
TGTGCCAGCAGCTACCCAGACACAGATACGCAGTATTTT
CASSYPDTDTQYF
>TRBJ2-5|15|.|TRBD2|TRBV2
TGTGCCAGCAAAGAGCGGGGGGGTGGCCAAGAGACCCAGTACTTC
CASKERGGGQETQYF
>TRBJ2-7|12|.|.|TRBV28
TGTGCCAGCAGACAGGGATCGCTCGAGCAGTACTTC
CASRQGSLEQYF
>TRBJ1-1|16|.|.|TRBV9
TGTGCCAGCAGCGGCTCCGGGGGGTCAGGGATCACTGAAGCTTTCTTT
CASSGSGGSGITEAFF
>TRBJ2-1|15|once|TRBD2|TRBV7-3
TGTGCCAGCAGCGACACGGGACTAGACCACAATGAGCAGTTCTTC
CASSDTGLDHNEQFF
>TRBJ2-1|16|few|TRBD1|TRBV7-3
TGTGCCAGCAGCCCTTTAAATTTGGGACAGTACAATGAGCAGTTCTTC
CASSPLNLGQYNEQFF